This TCR beta chain derives from a study of technical replicates of blood from a few donors. Trimming took 3 bases from V and 6 from J, leaving 15 bases between them. From germline, CDR1 is KGHSH and CDR2 LQKENI. There are 14 residues in the CDR3. Sequencing was performed with immunoSEQ multiplex PCR; in TCRdb, only in-frame clones are kept and a portion is missing. The sample includes more than 65,000 clones, 90% to 95% of them seen just once. Sequenced input: T cells isolated from PBMCs. This receptor was taken from a human donor in good health. Some clones in this sample may be carry-over from other donors' samples. The rearrangement links TRBV18 to TRBJ2-7, with TRBD2 as a possible D gene (7 bases). The DNA for the CDR3 is TGTGCCAGCTCACCGGGGGGGCGGACCCGCGAGCAGTACTTC. It codes for CASSPGGRTREQYF.